This T cell receptor (beta chain) appears in the sequencing data of a study of cytomegalovirus exposure and HLA in healthy donors. This clone showed up just once. Primers: 60 Vbeta forward and 13 Jbeta reverse. Libraries were prepared by immunoSEQ multiplex PCR; TCRdb keeps only in-frame clonotypes and omits some of them. The sample has under 110,000 clones, 65% to 80% seen once. CDR1 and CDR2 from the germline V gene are SNHLY and FYNNEI. The CDR3 sequence is 14 residues long. V dropped 6 bases and J dropped 5; count of bases not matched to a gene: 6. This TCR was sampled from a woman in her thirties or forties in good health and CMV-seronegative. The sequencing input was PBMCs. The chain joins TRBV2 to TRBJ2-7; TRBD1 agrees at 11 bases. CDR3 DNA sequence: TGTGCCAGCAGGTCCGGACAGGGGGCCGACGAGCAGTACTTC. Translated, it gives CASRSGQGADEQYF.